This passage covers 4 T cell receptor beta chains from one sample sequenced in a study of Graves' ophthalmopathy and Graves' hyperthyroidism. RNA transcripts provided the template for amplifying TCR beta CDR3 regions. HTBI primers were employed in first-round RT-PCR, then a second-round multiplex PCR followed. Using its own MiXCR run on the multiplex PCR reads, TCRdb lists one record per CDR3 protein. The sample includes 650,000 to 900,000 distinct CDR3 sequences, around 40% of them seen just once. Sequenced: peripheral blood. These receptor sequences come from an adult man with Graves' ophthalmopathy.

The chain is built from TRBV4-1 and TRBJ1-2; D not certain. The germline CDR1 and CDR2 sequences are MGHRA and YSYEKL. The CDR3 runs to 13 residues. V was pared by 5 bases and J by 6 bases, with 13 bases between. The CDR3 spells CASSDNPRNGYTF. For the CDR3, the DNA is TGCGCCAGCAGCGATAACCCCAGAAATGGCTACACCTTC.

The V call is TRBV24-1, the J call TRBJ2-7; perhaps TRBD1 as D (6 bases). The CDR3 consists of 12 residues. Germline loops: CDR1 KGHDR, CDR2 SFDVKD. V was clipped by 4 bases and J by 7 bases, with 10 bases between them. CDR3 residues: CATSDSGEEQYF. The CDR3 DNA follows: TGTGCCACCAGTGACTCAGGGGAAGAGCAGTACTTC.

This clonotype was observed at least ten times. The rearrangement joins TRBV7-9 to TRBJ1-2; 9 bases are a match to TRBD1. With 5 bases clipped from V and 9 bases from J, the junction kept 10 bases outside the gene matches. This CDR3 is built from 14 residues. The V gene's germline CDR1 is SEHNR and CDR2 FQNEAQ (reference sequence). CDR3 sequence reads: CASSTRQGEVSYTF. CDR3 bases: TGTGCCAGCAGCACCCGACAGGGGGAAGTGAGCTACACCTTC.

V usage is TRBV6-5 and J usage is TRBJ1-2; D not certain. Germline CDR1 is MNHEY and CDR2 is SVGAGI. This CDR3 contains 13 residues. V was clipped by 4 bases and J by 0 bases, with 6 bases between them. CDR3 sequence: CASSWLSNYGYTF. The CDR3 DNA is TGTGCCAGCAGTTGGCTTTCTAACTATGGCTACACCTTC.